What follows are 4 T cell receptor beta chains derived from one specimen sequenced in a study of T cell repertoires in cytomegalovirus infection. Each CDR3 protein gets one entry after TCRdb re-called the reads with MiXCR. In the table there are about 600,000 distinct CDR3 sequences, roughly 26% of which are singletons. Source material: CD8+ T cells from PBMCs. These receptor sequences come from a human donor in good health (CMV status not recorded). Some clones in this sample may be carry-over from other donors' samples.

The V call is TRBV20-1, the J call TRBJ2-1; 14 nucleotides agree with TRBD2. The length of the CDR3 is 20 residues. The germline V gene has CDR1 DFQATT and CDR2 SNEGSKA (reference sequence). Germline trimming cut 1 base from V and 2 bases from J; bases unmatched to any gene: 13. CDR3 DNA: TGCAGTGCTAGAGCAAATGGACTAGCGGGGGGATTACAGACCTACAATGAGCAGTTCTTC. It is translated as CSARANGLAGGLQTYNEQFF.

This clonotype was seen many times. This chain links TRBV7-2 with TRBJ2-5, with a tentative D call TRBD1 (5 bases). Between the trimmed V and J ends, which lost 2 bases and 2 bases, there was a span of 12 bases. The CDR3 totals 15 residues. The V gene's germline CDR1 is SGHTA and CDR2 FQGNSA. The CDR3 loop reads CASSLYGSGQETQYF. CDR3 DNA: TGTGCCAGCAGCTTATATGGTTCAGGGCAAGAGACCCAGTACTTC. Combining the CDR3 with reference TRBV7-2 and TRBJ2-5 gives the whole variable domain GAGVSQSPSNKVTEKGKDVELRCDPISGHTALYWYRQSLGQGLEFLIYFQGNSAPDKSGLPSDRFSAERTGGSVSTLTIQRTQQEDSAVYLCASSLYGSGQETQYFGPGTRLLVL.

V is TRBV5-4 and J is TRBJ2-1; unclear D gene. This CDR3 comprises 13 residues. Germline V gene lookup returns CDR1 SGHNT and CDR2 YYREEE (reference sequence). Trimming removed 2 bases at V and 5 bases at J, with 8 bases between. CDR3: CASSFERNNEQFF. CDR3 coding DNA: TGTGCCAGCAGCTTCGAGCGAAACAATGAGCAGTTCTTC.

Many counts were recorded for this clonotype. The chain links TRBV13 to TRBJ2-5, with a tentative D call TRBD1 (7 bases). Germline V CDR1 and CDR2: PRHDT, FYEKMQ (reference sequence). With 4 bases removed from V and 2 bases from J, the gap between germline ends came to 11 bases. This CDR3 has 14 amino acids. The CDR3 sequence: CASSSAGGQETQYF. The CDR3 DNA reads TGTGCCAGCAGCTCCGCAGGGGGGCAAGAGACCCAGTACTTC.